This TCR beta chain was sequenced in a study of T-cell memory formation after mild COVID-19. Turning to the study itself: There were largely donor-specific TCR clusters.

Findings of the study overall: Prior to infection, memory already included some responding clones, suggesting cross-reactive memory joined. Contracting CD4+ clones lay largely in CM and EM, with CD8+ ones residing in EMRA.

Trimming removed 3 bases from V and 1 base from J, with 15 bases in between. CDR3 size: 16 residues. Germline CDR1 reads SGDLS; CDR2 reads YYNGEE. This clonotype was observed a few times. Its antigen is as yet unknown. The 5'RACE method, run with constant-segment primers, produced TCR alpha and TCR beta cDNA libraries (carrying sample barcodes and UMIs). Each CDR3 protein gets one entry after TCRdb re-called the 5' RACE reads with MiXCR. In the table there are 450,000 to 700,000 distinct CDR3 sequences, roughly 18% of which are singletons. The sample consisted of PBMCs or a T cell subset sorted from them (not recorded which). V usage is TRBV9 and J usage is TRBJ2-3; D perhaps matches TRBD2 (7 bases). This TCR was sampled from an adult woman who had mild COVID-19 (a few samples of this study predate the infection). Cell type and time point are not known. The CDR3 bases are TGTGCCAGCAGCGCACGGGGGGCAGGAGGCACAGATACGCAGTATTTT. Translating it yields CASSARGAGGTDTQYF.